The clone carrying this TCR beta chain was counted between two and nine times. The sample comes from a study of patients and donors after allogeneic stem cell transplantation. TCRdb redid the calling of the RT-PCR reads with MiXCR, one entry per CDR3 protein. The sample lists hundreds of thousands of distinct CDR3 sequences, more than 15% occurring once. The length of the CDR3 is 17 residues. Germline CDR1 is LGHNA and CDR2 is YNFKEQ. The junction had 7 bases not matched to a gene; V was cut back by 3 bases and J by 0 bases. The chain joins TRBV4-2 to TRBJ2-3; 9 nucleotides match TRBD2. Sequenced material: blood, either unsorted or a sorted T cell fraction (not recorded which). The sequence was collected from a human donor who was either an allogeneic HSCT recipient or a stem cell or donor lymphocyte infusion donor (not recorded which). It is not recorded whose cells these are; they may come from a transplant donor. CDR3 residues: CASSHGSSGASTDTQYF. The CDR3 DNA is TGTGCCAGCAGCCACGGATCTAGCGGGGCTAGCACAGATACGCAGTATTTT.